These 10 T cell receptor beta chains originate from one sample sequenced in a study of cytomegalovirus exposure and HLA in healthy donors. PCR employed 60 Vbeta and 13 Jbeta primers. Sequenced by immunoSEQ multiplex PCR; TCRdb stores in-frame clones only, minus some. The sample lists 70,000 to 95,000 clones, over 75% occurring once. Sample: PBMCs. The receptor set was obtained from a man younger than 35 in good health and CMV-seronegative.

J is TRBJ1-2 and V is TRBV18; possible D gene TRBD1, 6 bases. V was cut by 2 bases and J by 4 bases, with 20 bases left in between. The germline CDR1 and CDR2 sequences are KGHSH and LQKENI. The CDR3 is made up of 17 amino acids. CDR3 DNA: TGTGCCAGCTCACCAGAGGCTGGAACAGGGCTTGCCTATGGCTACACCTTC. This codes for CASSPEAGTGLAYGYTF.

To note about this clone: This same CDR3 is encoded by further DNA sequences in the sample. The chain links TRBV7-8 to TRBJ1-1; D gene unclear. CDR1 and CDR2 (germline): SGHVS, FQNEAQ. V lost 1 base to trimming and J lost 1 base, with 10 bases between them. The CDR3 contains 15 residues. CDR3 nucleotide sequence: TGTGCCAGCAGCTTAGAAGAGGCGCGGAACACTGAAGCTTTCTTT. Its protein product is CASSLEEARNTEAFF.

This rearrangement joins TRBV10-1 to TRBJ1-5; 7 bases align to TRBD1. The CDR3 contains 14 residues. Germline trimming cut 8 bases from V and 6 bases from J; bases unmatched to any gene: 10. CDR1 and CDR2 (germline): WNHNN, SYGVQD (reference sequence). The CDR3 here is CASSGQSSLQPQHF. The CDR3 DNA follows: TGCGCCAGCTCGGGACAGAGCTCCCTTCAGCCCCAGCATTTT.

This chain joins TRBV19 and TRBJ2-1, with TRBD2 as a possible D gene (6 bases). Germline CDR1 LNHDA, CDR2 SQIVND (reference sequence). Trimming removed 5 bases from V and 6 bases from J, with 17 bases in between. This CDR3 is 15 amino acids long. CDR3 residues: CASSSRDSEINEQFF. CDR3 sequence (DNA): TGTGCCAGTAGTTCAAGGGACTCGGAAATCAATGAGCAGTTCTTC.

This clone was detected only once. The chain couples TRBV4-2 to TRBJ1-2, with D possibly matching TRBD1 (5 bases). Germline CDR1 LGHNA, CDR2 YNFKEQ. Trimming took off 6 bases at V and 0 bases at J, with 11 bases between the two ends. The CDR3 sequence is 14 residues long. The CDR3 DNA sequence: TGTGCCAGCAGTCCGACAGCTTCTAACTATGGCTACACCTTC. Protein: CASSPTASNYGYTF.

The chain is built from TRBV30 and TRBJ1-1; D unclear. Between the trimmed V and J ends, which lost 5 bases and 4 bases, there was a span of 14 bases. Germline CDR1 is GTSNPN and CDR2 is SVGIG (reference sequence). The CDR3 length is 13 residues. The DNA for the CDR3 is TGTGCCTGGGGAGTCATGGGTAGCACTGAAGCTTTCTTT. Amino acids: CAWGVMGSTEAFF.

The chain recombines TRBV19 with TRBJ2-1; 7 bases fit TRBD2. V gave up 5 bases and J gave up 6 bases; unmatched junction bases: 10. This CDR3 contains 15 residues. Germline values: CDR1 LNHDA, CDR2 SQIVND (reference sequence). The CDR3 spells CASSLYGKRGNEQFF. Written as DNA, the CDR3 is TGTGCCAGTAGTCTCTACGGGAAGCGGGGCAATGAGCAGTTCTTC.

The V call is TRBV2, the J call TRBJ1-4; 7 bases map to TRBD1. Germline-derived CDR1 and CDR2 are SNHLY and FYNNEI. The CDR3 consists of 12 residues. The V segment lost 6 bases and the J segment 7 bases; nucleotides outside the gene matches: 2. The CDR3, as DNA: TGTGCCAGCAGACAGGGGCCTGAAAAACTGTTTTTT. It codes for CASRQGPEKLFF.

This clone was counted once. The junction shows a germline mismatch at one end, possibly a read error. This sequence joins TRBV7-9 and TRBJ1-2; maybe TRBD1 (5 bases). The germline CDR1 and CDR2 sequences are SEHNR and FQNEAQ (reference sequence). This CDR3 comprises 15 residues. As DNA, the CDR3 is TGTGCCAGCAGTTTAGGGGCCGGCAGGGACTATGGCTACACCTTC. Its protein product is CASSLGAGRDYGYTF.

CDR3 sequence reads: CASSLQGSSGNTIYF. CDR3 nucleotides: TGTGCCAGCAGCCTACAGGGGAGCTCTGGAAACACCATATATTTT. The V gene is TRBV2, the J gene TRBJ1-3; 7 nucleotides align to TRBD1. After removal of 6 bases from V and 0 bases from J, the junction contained 5 bases not matched to a gene. This CDR3 spans 15 amino acids. Germline CDR1 is SNHLY and CDR2 is FYNNEI.